This TCR beta chain is drawn from a study of PD-1 blockade in classical Hodgkin lymphoma. Findings and caveats of the study: Nivolumab starters within 1 year of ASCT were excluded. Relapsed/refractory patients reportedly had lower baseline diversity than newly diagnosed patients.

Sequencing was performed with immunoSEQ multiplex PCR; in TCRdb, only in-frame clones are kept and a portion is missing. The repertoire has roughly 49,000 clones, 90% of them found once; the top ten carry approximately 13%. The CDR3 spans 15 residues. V was shortened by 7 bases and J by 6 bases, with 22 bases between the two germline ends. CDR1 and CDR2 (germline): MNHNS, SASEGT. In its sample, this clone was seen once. Antigen unknown. The time point was: cycle 4 day 1 (C4D1), after about 6 weeks of nivolumab. Each and every patient relapsed after autologous stem cell transplantation, and patients got differing brentuximab vedotin exposure.

V usage is TRBV6-1 and J usage is TRBJ2-7; either TRBD1 or TRBD2 may supply D (7 bases each). Material: peripheral blood mononuclear cells (PBMCs), obtained before the fourth cycle of nivolumab. The clonotype originates from a human donor with classical Hodgkin lymphoma. CDR3 region: CASTKGGQGGSEQYF. The DNA for the CDR3 is TGTGCCAGCACTAAAGGGGGCCAGGGAGGGAGCGAGCAGTACTTC.